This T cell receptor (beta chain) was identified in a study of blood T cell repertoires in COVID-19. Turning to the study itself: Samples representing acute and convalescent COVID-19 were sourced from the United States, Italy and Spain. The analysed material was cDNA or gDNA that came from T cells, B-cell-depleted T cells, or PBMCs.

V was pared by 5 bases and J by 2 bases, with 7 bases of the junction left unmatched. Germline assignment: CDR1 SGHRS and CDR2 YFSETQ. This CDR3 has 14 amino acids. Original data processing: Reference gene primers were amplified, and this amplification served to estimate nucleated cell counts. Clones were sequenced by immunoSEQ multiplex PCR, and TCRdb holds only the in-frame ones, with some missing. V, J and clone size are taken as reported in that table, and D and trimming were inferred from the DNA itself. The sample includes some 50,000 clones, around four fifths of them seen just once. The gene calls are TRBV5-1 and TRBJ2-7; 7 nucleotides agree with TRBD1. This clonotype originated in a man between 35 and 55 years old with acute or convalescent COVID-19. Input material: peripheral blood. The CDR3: CASSIDRETYEQYF. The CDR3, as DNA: TGCGCCAGCAGTATTGACAGGGAAACCTACGAGCAGTACTTC.